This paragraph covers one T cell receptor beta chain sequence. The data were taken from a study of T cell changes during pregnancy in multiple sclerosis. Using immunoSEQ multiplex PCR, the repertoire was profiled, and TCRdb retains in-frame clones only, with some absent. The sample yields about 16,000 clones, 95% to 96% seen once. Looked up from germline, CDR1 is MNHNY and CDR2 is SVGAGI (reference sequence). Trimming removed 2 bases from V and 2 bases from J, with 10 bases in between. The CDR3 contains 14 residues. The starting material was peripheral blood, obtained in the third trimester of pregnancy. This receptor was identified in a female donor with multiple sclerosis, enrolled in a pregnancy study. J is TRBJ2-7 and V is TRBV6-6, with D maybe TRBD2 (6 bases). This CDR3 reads CASSYPGEPYEQYF. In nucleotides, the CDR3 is TGTGCCAGCAGTTACCCGGGGGAGCCCTACGAGCAGTACTTC.